This T cell receptor (beta chain) was obtained from a study of blood T cell repertoires in COVID-19 (TCRdb year 2020). In the study overall: Samples covering the acute and convalescent phases of COVID-19 were provided by collaborators in the United States, Italy and Spain. The prospective study material was composed of cDNA or gDNA derived from T cells, B-cell-depleted T cells, or PBMCs. Deeply sampled blood TCRbeta repertoires from subjects exposed to, actively infected with, or recovered from COVID-19 were included in the dataset. The repertoires were made available in a free public database intended to serve as a resource for research on the immune response to SARS-CoV-2. Samples came from the ongoing ImmuneRACE study (first 160 participants) plus 1,254 subjects from 6 global collaborators. Sample metadata almost always included a de-identified subject ID, COVID-19 status, age in years and sex. Where available, HLA class I and class II types were taken from metadata supplied by the sample provider and were not determined by assay-based typing.

In the case of this clone: Its antigen is unknown. The record has no base qualities; no much larger clone is one base away.

Each collaborating institution followed its own protocols to collect whole blood in K2EDTA tubes. For TCRbeta analysis, collaborator samples were shipped as frozen whole blood, as isolated PBMCs, or as DNA extracted from either sample type. TCRbeta CDR3 regions were amplified from genomic DNA by means of the immunoSEQ Assay, a bias-controlled multiplex PCR. Concerning the study's data processing: Nucleated cell counts per sample were estimated from amplification of reference gene primers within the assay. Sequence reads were collapsed and filtered to measure the absolute abundance of every unique TCRbeta CDR3 rearrangement. Productive Simpson clonality was computed per sample as the square root of Simpson's diversity index over productive rearrangements. TCRdb limited this immuneACCESS table to in-frame rearrangements with V and J called. A share of clones is missing; checked studies link under half to unresolved V genes, and the rest is unexplained. The DNA was the basis for D and trimming; V, J and clone size are from that table. This sample comprises approximately 50,000 clones, approximately 85% of them detected only once. The ten largest clonotypes hold roughly 6.7% of the sample.

The CDR3 holds 15 amino acids from the cysteine to the phenylalanine. The only DNA kept is the CDR3, 45 bases in frame from the first base. The germline V gene encodes CDR1 MNHEY and CDR2 SVGEGT. The V and J ends are trimmed by 2 bases and 5 bases, leaving 13 bases between them. Summary of the overall study and its limitations: How much clinical and demographic metadata was included differed by source and by participant, and the metadata was provided uncurated.

Sequencing used peripheral blood. The chain uses TRBV6-2 or TRBV6-3 and TRBJ2-1; TRBD1 is perhaps the D gene, given 5 matching bases. The clonotype originates from a man in his 60s with acute or convalescent COVID-19. The nucleotide sequence is given as TGTGCCAGCAGTTACCTTCTGGGGCTGAACAATGAGCAGTTCTTC. Translation gives CASSYLLGLNNEQFF.